This TCR beta chain was retrieved from a study of T-cell memory formation after mild COVID-19. Looking at the study overall: Largely, TCR clusters stayed within a single donor.

Findings of the study overall: Researchers could not confirm that second-wave clones peaking on day 37 targeted SARS-CoV-2. The study found balanced CD4/CD8 in clones contracting day 15 to 85 and a CD4+ lean in later expanders.

Of note for this clonotype: As yet, its antigen is unknown.

TCRdb re-called the 5' RACE reads with MiXCR, one entry per CDR3 protein. The sample has about 360,000 distinct CDR3 sequences; around 14% are singletons. Germline values: CDR1 LGHNA, CDR2 YSLEER. V lost 1 base to trimming and J lost 0 bases; unmatched junction nucleotides: 3. CDR3 size: 16 residues. The clonotype originates from a young man who had mild COVID-19 (a few samples of this study predate the infection). Cell type and time point are not known. The V gene is TRBV4-3, the J gene TRBJ1-5; 7 positions agree with TRBD1. Sequences were obtained from PBMCs or a T cell subset sorted from them (not recorded which). The CDR3 bases are TGCGCCAGCAGCCAAGCAGGGGGTTATAGCAATCAGCCCCAGCATTTT. It codes for CASSQAGGYSNQPQHF.